Listed below are T cell receptor beta chains from one sample, sequenced in a study of T cell repertoires and HLA-DP antigens. These receptors have no known antigen. Measured with immunoSEQ multiplex PCR; TCRdb has only the in-frame clones, and not every one. The table lists roughly 110,000 clones, 80% to 95% of them singletons. What was sequenced was CD4+ T cells from PBMCs. The receptors stem from a woman aged 18-29 years in good health and CMV-seronegative. CDR3s include the opening cysteine and the closing phenylalanine or tryptophan. A D gene is named only where the DNA matches it firmly. Some rows mark clone size as missing; the rest say once, few, many or name a class of expanded clone.

V gene	D gene	clone size	J gene	CDR3 DNA	CDR3 protein
TRBV5-3	TRBD1	-	TRBJ1-6	TGTGCCAGAAGCTTGTGCGGGACAGGGCCTGTTAACGAGAGAAATTCACCCCTCCACTTT	CARSLCGTGPVNERNSPLHF
TRBV28	-	-	TRBJ1-3	TGTGCCAGCACCCTGAGTAGGGCCGCTGGAAACACCATATATTTT	CASTLSRAAGNTIYF
TRBV18	-	-	TRBJ2-3	TGTGCCAGCTCACCAGAGGTGGTCATGGCAGATACGCAGTATTTT	CASSPEVVMADTQYF
TRBV5-1	-	-	TRBJ2-5	TGCGCCAGCAGTCGGGCCGGCCCGAGCGAGACCCAGTACTTC	CASSRAGPSETQYF
TRBV6-6	TRBD1	-	TRBJ2-5	TGTGCCAGCAGGCAGGGGGCGAGGAAGACCCAGTACTTC	CASRQGARKTQYF
TRBV29-1	TRBD1	-	TRBJ1-3	TGCAGCGTTGAAGGACAGGGGGGATATGGAAACACCATATATTTT	CSVEGQGGYGNTIYF
TRBV28	TRBD1	-	TRBJ2-7	TGTGCCAGCAGTCCCCGCCTCCCGGGACAGTACGAGCAGTACTTC	CASSPRLPGQYEQYF
TRBV4-1	-	-	TRBJ1-1	TGCGCCAGCAGCTGGGGATTGAGAGGCAGCTCTTCACAAGCTTTCTTT	CASSWGLRGSSSQAFF
TRBV9	-	-	TRBJ2-2	TGTGCCAGCAGCGTAGTAGGCTCTCTGAACACCGGGGAGCTGTTTTTT	CASSVVGSLNTGELFF
TRBV5-1	-	-	TRBJ1-5	TGCGCCAGCAGCTTGGGATCGGGGGCGGGTCAGCCCCAGCATTTT	CASSLGSGAGQPQHF
TRBV5-1	-	-	TRBJ1-1	TGCGCCAGCAGTAGCTTGGCAGGGCCCACTGAAGCTTTCTTT	CASSSLAGPTEAFF
TRBV11-1	-	-	TRBJ1-2	TGTGCCAGCAGCTTCGCAGGGGAGGATGGCTACACCTTC	CASSFAGEDGYTF
TRBV5-1	-	-	TRBJ1-3	TGCGCCAGCAGCCTAGGGACGGTCTCTGGAAACACCATATATTTT	CASSLGTVSGNTIYF
TRBV11-2	TRBD2	-	TRBJ2-1	TGTGCCAGCAGCACTACTAGCGGTGGTAATGAGCAGTTCTTC	CASSTTSGGNEQFF
TRBV30	TRBD1	once	TRBJ1-1	TGTGCCTGGAGTATACGACAGGGGAGCACTGAAGCTTTCTTT	CAWSIRQGSTEAFF
TRBV28	TRBD1	-	TRBJ2-5	TGTGCCAGCAAAACCGGTTCGACAGGGGTTGGAGAGACCCAGTACTTC	CASKTGSTGVGETQYF
TRBV11-3	-	-	TRBJ2-5	TGTGCCCGACCTAAGGGACCTGAACCTAAGAGACCCAGCGCCCAGTACTTC	CARPKGPEPKRPSAQYF
TRBV29-1	-	once	TRBJ1-1	TGCAGCATGAGGACCAGAATGAACACTGAAGCTTTCTTT	CSMRTRMNTEAFF
TRBV18	-	few	TRBJ2-5	TGTGCCAGCTCACGTGACGAGGAGACCCAGTACTTC	CASSRDEETQYF
TRBV4-2	TRBD1	-	TRBJ1-5	TGTGCCAGCAGCTATAGACAGGGTAGCAATCAGCCCCAGCATTTT	CASSYRQGSNQPQHF
TRBV11-3	-	-	TRBJ2-3	TGTGCCAGCAGTTCCGGGGAGGGGGCAGATACGCAGTATTTT	CASSSGEGADTQYF
TRBV29-1	-	-	TRBJ2-3	TGCAGCGTGGCTTTTTCCACTGCAAACACAGATACGCAGTATTTT	CSVAFSTANTDTQYF
TRBV11-2	TRBD2	-	TRBJ2-5	TGTGCCAGCAGTCCCGGGACTAGCGGGAGGGCTAAGACCCAGTACTTC	CASSPGTSGRAKTQYF
TRBV15	-	-	TRBJ2-3	TGTGCCACCAGCCGAAAGGGGACTAGCACAGATACGCAGTATTTT	CATSRKGTSTDTQYF
TRBV28	TRBD2	-	TRBJ2-1	TGTGCCAGCAGTTTTTTCCTAGCGGGAGCGGACGGCGAGCAGTTCTTC	CASSFFLAGADGEQFF
TRBV7-3	TRBD1	-	TRBJ1-2	TGTGCCAGCAGCTTTTCTGCGGGACAGCCGGGCCGGGGCTATGGCTACACCTTC	CASSFSAGQPGRGYGYTF
TRBV7-2	-	-	TRBJ1-1	TGTGCCACCAGAATACTCAGGGGTAACACTGAAGCTTTCTTT	CATRILRGNTEAFF
TRBV5-1	-	-	TRBJ2-5	TGCGCCAGCAGCACGTCACAGGTCCGGGAGACCCAGTACTTC	CASSTSQVRETQYF
TRBV7-3	-	-	TRBJ2-7	TGTGCCAGCAGCTTAGCCCCGAAACAGGGCCCTATTATCTACGAGCAGTACTTC	CASSLAPKQGPIIYEQYF
TRBV7-2	-	-	TRBJ1-1	TGTGCCAGCAGCTTAGTCCCGGGGAACACTGAAGCTTTCTTT	CASSLVPGNTEAFF
TRBV9	-	-	TRBJ1-1	TGTGCCAGCAGCGTAGTTCCGAACACTGAAGCTTTCTTT	CASSVVPNTEAFF
TRBV28	-	once	TRBJ1-4	TGTGCCAGCAGTCCTCCAAACATAGCCACTAATGAAAAACTGTTTTTT	CASSPPNIATNEKLFF
TRBV25-1	-	-	TRBJ2-7	TGTGCCAGCAGTAGACAGGTCTCTAGCTACGAGCAGTACTTC	CASSRQVSSYEQYF
TRBV7-2	-	-	TRBJ2-5	TGTGCCAGCACTATAATCGGGGGCAAAGAGACCCAGTACTTC	CASTIIGGKETQYF
TRBV6-5	-	-	TRBJ2-2	TGTGCCAGCACCCGCGGGATTAAAGGTCCCGGGGAGCTGTTTTTT	CASTRGIKGPGELFF
TRBV7-8	TRBD2	once	TRBJ2-3	TGTGCCAGCAGCTTGATTGGAGCGGGGGTAATGTATGGTACGCAGTATTTT	CASSLIGAGVMYGTQYF
TRBV5-5	-	-	TRBJ1-4	TGTGCCAGCAGCTTTAACGGGGAAAAACTGTTTTTT	CASSFNGEKLFF